A single TCR beta chain is shown here with its context. The antigen is undetermined. This entry belongs to a study of cytomegalovirus exposure and HLA in healthy donors. CDR1 is SGHKS, CDR2 YYEKEE, per germline (reference sequence). The CDR3 is 14 residues long. Trimming cost V 1 base and J 0 bases, with 8 bases left between them. The study, taken as a whole, reports: The majority of CMV-associated TCR beta chains were reported as apparently HLA-restricted in a later analysis. A later analysis linked a missense DCLRE1C variant to TCR beta V- and J-gene trimming. Clonal expansion was found to be greater in HLA-associated TCR beta chains than in equally common others in a later analysis.

The PCR used 60 Vbeta and 13 Jbeta primers. Per the original data handling: It was a later analysis that counted roughly 79 million unique TCR beta chains, of which roughly 11 million were shared. The method was immunoSEQ multiplex PCR; TCRdb's version includes in-frame clones alone and lacks a portion of them. V and J calls and clone size are those listed in that table; D and trimming were worked out from the DNA. The sample lists about 160,000 clones, roughly 80% occurring once. The sequencing sample was made of PBMCs. The gene calls are TRBV5-5 and TRBJ2-7; TRBD1 is a possible D gene (5 bases). The source is a male donor in good health and CMV-seropositive. In DNA, the CDR3 is TGTGCCAGCAGCTTGATGACAGCCTCCTACGAGCAGTACTTC. Protein product: CASSLMTASYEQYF.